The 10 T cell receptor beta chains below all came from one sample that was sequenced in a study of cytomegalovirus exposure and HLA in healthy donors. The PCR was carried out with 60 Vbeta primers and 13 Jbeta primers. Sequenced by immunoSEQ multiplex PCR; TCRdb stores in-frame clones only, minus some. This sample has tens of thousands of clones, with around 78% found just once. Sequencing was done on a sample of PBMCs. The source of these receptors is a middle-aged woman in good health and CMV-seropositive.

The rearrangement links TRBV25-1 to TRBJ2-2, with 10 bases fitting TRBD1. CDR3 length: 15 residues. The V and J ends lost 5 bases and 5 bases, in that order; junction bases with no gene match: 5. The V gene's germline CDR1 is MGHDK and CDR2 SYGVNS. CDR3 amino acids: CASSSGTGDTGELFF. In nucleotides, the CDR3 is TGTGCCAGCAGTTCCGGGACAGGGGATACCGGGGAGCTGTTTTTT.

V usage is TRBV10-3 and J usage is TRBJ2-7; TRBD2 matches at 11 bases. V dropped 0 bases and J dropped 6; count of bases not matched to a gene: 4. CDR1 ENHRY and CDR2 SYGVKD come from the germline V gene. The CDR3 sequence is 15 residues long. CDR3 in amino acids: CAISESKLAGGEQYF. DNA for the CDR3: TGTGCCATCAGTGAGTCAAAGCTAGCGGGAGGCGAGCAGTACTTC.

This clone was observed a single time. In DNA, the CDR3 is TGTGCCAGCAGCGTAGAGGGGGCCGGTCAGCCCCAGCATTTT. Translating it yields CASSVEGAGQPQHF. J is TRBJ1-5 and V is TRBV9, with TRBD1 matching over 7 bases. Trimming removed 0 bases from V and 6 bases from J; junction bases left unmatched: 3. The CDR3 is 14 residues long. CDR1 and CDR2 from the germline V gene are SGDLS and YYNGEE. Full variable domain (rest looked up from reference TRBV9 and TRBJ1-5): DSGVTQTPKHLITATGQRVTLRCSPRSGDLSVYWYQQSLDQGLQFLIQYYNGEERAKGNILERFSAQQFPDLHSELNLSSLELGDSALYFCASSVEGAGQPQHFGDGTRLSIL.

With regard to this clone: Different DNA sequences within this sample yield the same CDR3. This rearrangement joins TRBV19 to TRBJ2-7, with 8 positions matching TRBD2. Germline CDR1 and CDR2: LNHDA and SQIVND (reference sequence). J lost 5 bases, V lost 5 bases, and 8 bases had no gene match. This CDR3 has 14 residues. The CDR3 DNA follows: TGTGCCAGTAGTCCCGGGACTAGTCTTAACGAGCAGTACTTC. Translation gives CASSPGTSLNEQYF.

The chain carries TRBV5-1 and TRBJ2-4; 7 positions match TRBD2. V lost 1 base, J lost 3 bases, and 7 bases stayed unmatched. Germline V CDR1 and CDR2: SGHRS, YFSETQ. The length of the CDR3 is 16 residues. CDR3 region: CASSLNGGGSKNIQYF. The CDR3 region has the DNA TGCGCCAGCAGCTTGAACGGGGGAGGGAGCAAAAACATTCAGTACTTC.

This chain connects TRBV27 to TRBJ2-2, with TRBD2 matching 9 bases. The trim removed 2 bases at V and 6 bases at J, leaving 7 bases unmatched. The CDR3 is made up of 16 amino acids. Germline V lookup: CDR1 MNHEY, CDR2 SMNVEV (reference sequence). Here the CDR3 DNA reads TGTGCCAGCAGTTTACTAGGGCTAGCGGGACCCGGGGAGCTGTTTTTT. This sequence encodes CASSLLGLAGPGELFF.

As DNA, the CDR3 is TGTGCCAGCAGCCGCGGACAGATAAACACAGATACGCAGTATTTT. Protein: CASSRGQINTDTQYF. The rearrangement joins TRBV5-4 to TRBJ2-3; D may be TRBD1 (6 bases). Germline V gives CDR1 SGHNT, CDR2 YYREEE (reference sequence). The germline V and J ends were trimmed by 4 bases and 2 bases, with 14 bases remaining between them. The length of the CDR3 is 15 residues.

The chain is built from TRBV11-3 and TRBJ2-1, with 7 nucleotides matching TRBD2. The V gene's germline CDR1 is SGHNT and CDR2 YENEEA. The CDR3 has 15 residues. V trimming: 1 base; J trimming: 5 bases; junction bases outside the gene matches: 5. The CDR3 here is CASSLGGRGDNEQFF. CDR3 bases: TGTGCCAGCAGCTTAGGCGGGAGAGGGGACAATGAGCAGTTCTTC.

This chain links TRBV6-1 with TRBJ2-4; D call uncertain. Germline V lookup: CDR1 MNHNS, CDR2 SASEGT. The CDR3 extends over 13 amino acids. V shed 3 bases and J shed 7 bases, with 10 bases lying between them. CDR3 sequence (DNA): TGTGCCAGCAGTGAGGGCCTCGAGAACATTCAGTACTTC. Translated: CASSEGLENIQYF.

The chain employs TRBV4-1 and TRBJ2-3; 7 bases map to TRBD1. V shed 4 bases and J 12 bases; nucleotides not matched to a gene: 7. Germline V gives CDR1 MGHRA, CDR2 YSYEKL. This CDR3 has 12 residues. The CDR3 loop is CASSPIGDRQYF. The DNA for the CDR3 is TGCGCCAGCAGCCCCATTGGGGACAGACAGTATTTT.